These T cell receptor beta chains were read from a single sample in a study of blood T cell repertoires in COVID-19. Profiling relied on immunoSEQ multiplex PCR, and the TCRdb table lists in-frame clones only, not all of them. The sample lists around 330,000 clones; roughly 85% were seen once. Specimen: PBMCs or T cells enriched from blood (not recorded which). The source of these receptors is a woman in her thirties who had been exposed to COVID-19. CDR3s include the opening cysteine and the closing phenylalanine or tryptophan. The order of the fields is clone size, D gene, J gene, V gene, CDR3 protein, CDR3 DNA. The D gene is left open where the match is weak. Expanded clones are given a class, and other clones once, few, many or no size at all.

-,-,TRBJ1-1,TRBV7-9,CASSLATQGEAFF,TGTGCCAGCAGCTTAGCGACCCAGGGGGAAGCTTTCTTT
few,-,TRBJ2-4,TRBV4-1,CASSPPGLAKNIQYF,TGCGCCAGCAGTCCCCCCGGTCTAGCCAAAAACATTCAGTACTTC
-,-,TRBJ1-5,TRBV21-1,CASSPRPGQGAQWQPQHF,TGTGCCAGCAGTCCTAGACCGGGACAGGGGGCGCAGTGGCAGCCCCAGCATTTT
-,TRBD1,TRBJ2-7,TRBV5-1,CASSLAAAGGVSYEQYF,TGCGCCAGCAGCTTGGCCGCCGCAGGGGGCGTTTCCTACGAGCAGTACTTC
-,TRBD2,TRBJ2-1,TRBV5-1,CASSIAGGQYNEQFF,TGCGCCAGCAGCATAGCGGGGGGGCAGTACAATGAGCAGTTCTTC
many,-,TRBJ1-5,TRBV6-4,CASSHRDIYSNQPQHF,TGTGCCAGCAGTCACCGGGACATTTATAGCAATCAGCCCCAGCATTTT
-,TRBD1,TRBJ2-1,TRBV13,CASSRTIDRGPSYNEQFF,TGTGCCAGCAGCCGAACGATAGACAGGGGGCCTTCCTACAATGAGCAGTTCTTC
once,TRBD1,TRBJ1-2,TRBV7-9,CASSGGQGGDTF,TGTGCCAGCAGCGGGGGACAGGGCGGGGACACCTTC
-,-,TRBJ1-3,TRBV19,CASSIGQNSGNTIYF,TGTGCCAGTAGTATAGGACAGAACTCTGGAAACACCATATATTTT
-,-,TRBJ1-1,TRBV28,CASTFQGTEAFF,TGTGCCAGCACTTTCCAGGGTACTGAAGCTTTCTTT
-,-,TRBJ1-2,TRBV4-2,CASSQKGDSSLIHYGYTF,TGTGCCAGCAGCCAAAAGGGCGACAGCAGTCTGATTCACTATGGCTACACCTTC
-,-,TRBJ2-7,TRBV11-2,CASSPTWQNYPGEQYF,TGTGCCAGCAGCCCAACGTGGCAGAACTATCCGGGGGAGCAGTACTTC
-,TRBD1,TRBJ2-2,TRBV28,CASSLTGQGSAGELFF,TGTGCCAGCAGTTTAACGGGACAGGGTTCTGCCGGGGAGCTGTTTTTT
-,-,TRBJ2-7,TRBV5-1,CASSLFAGSTDEQYF,TGCGCCAGCAGCTTGTTTGCAGGGTCAACAGACGAGCAGTACTTC
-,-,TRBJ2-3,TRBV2,CASNGGLTDTQYF,TGTGCCAGCAATGGGGGACTCACAGATACGCAGTATTTT
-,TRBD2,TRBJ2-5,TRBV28,CASSFLAGYQETQYF,TGTGCCAGCAGTTTTTTAGCGGGGTACCAAGAGACCCAGTACTTC
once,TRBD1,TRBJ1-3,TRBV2,CASSEARQGIDTIYF,TGTGCCAGCAGTGAAGCGCGACAGGGGATAGACACCATATATTTT
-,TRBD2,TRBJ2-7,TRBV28,CASIGGGDNEQYF,TGTGCCAGCATTGGCGGGGGGGACAACGAGCAGTACTTC